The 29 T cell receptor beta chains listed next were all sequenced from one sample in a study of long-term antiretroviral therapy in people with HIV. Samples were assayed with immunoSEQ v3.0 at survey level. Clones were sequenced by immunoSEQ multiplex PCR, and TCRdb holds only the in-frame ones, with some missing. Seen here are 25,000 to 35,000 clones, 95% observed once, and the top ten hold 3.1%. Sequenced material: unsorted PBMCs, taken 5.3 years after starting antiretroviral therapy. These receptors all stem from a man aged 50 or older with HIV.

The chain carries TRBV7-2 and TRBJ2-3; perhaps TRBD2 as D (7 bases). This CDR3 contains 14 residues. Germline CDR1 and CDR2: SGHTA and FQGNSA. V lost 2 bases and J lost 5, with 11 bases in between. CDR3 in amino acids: CASSLNREGDTQYF. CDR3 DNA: TGTGCCAGCAGCTTAAACAGGGAGGGAGATACGCAGTATTTT.

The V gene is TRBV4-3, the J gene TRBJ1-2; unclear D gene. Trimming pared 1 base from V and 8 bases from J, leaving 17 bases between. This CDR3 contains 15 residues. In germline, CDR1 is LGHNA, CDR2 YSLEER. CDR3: CASSQGLGDIAGYTF. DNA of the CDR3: TGCGCCAGCAGCCAAGGTTTGGGCGATATAGCCGGCTACACCTTC.

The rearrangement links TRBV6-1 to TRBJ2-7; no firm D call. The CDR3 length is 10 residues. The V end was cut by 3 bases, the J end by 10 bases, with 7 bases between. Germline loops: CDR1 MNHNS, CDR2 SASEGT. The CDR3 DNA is TGTGCCAGCAGTGATCCTGACCAGTACTTC. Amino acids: CASSDPDQYF.

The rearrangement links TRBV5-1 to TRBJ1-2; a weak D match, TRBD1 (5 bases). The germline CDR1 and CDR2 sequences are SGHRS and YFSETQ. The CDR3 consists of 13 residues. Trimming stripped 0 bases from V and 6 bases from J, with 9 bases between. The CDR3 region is CASSLAGTDGYTF. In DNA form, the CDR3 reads TGCGCCAGCAGCTTGGCTGGGACGGATGGCTACACCTTC.

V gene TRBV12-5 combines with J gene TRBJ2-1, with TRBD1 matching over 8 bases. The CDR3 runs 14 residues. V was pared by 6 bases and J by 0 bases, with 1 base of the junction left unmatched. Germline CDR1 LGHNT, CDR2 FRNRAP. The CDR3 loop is CASGTGGSYNEQFF. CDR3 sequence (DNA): TGTGCTAGTGGAACAGGGGGCTCCTACAATGAGCAGTTCTTC.

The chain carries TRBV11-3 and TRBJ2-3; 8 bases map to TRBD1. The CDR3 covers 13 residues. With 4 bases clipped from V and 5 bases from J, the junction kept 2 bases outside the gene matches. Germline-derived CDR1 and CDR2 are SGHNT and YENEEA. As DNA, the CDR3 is TGTGCCAGCAGCTCAGGGGGCATAGATACGCAGTATTTT. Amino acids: CASSSGGIDTQYF. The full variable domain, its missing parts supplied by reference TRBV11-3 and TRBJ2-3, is EAGVVQSPRYKIIEKKQPVAFWCNPISGHNTLYWYLQNLGQGPELLIRYENEEAVDDSQLPKDRFSAERLKGVDSTLKIQPAELGDSAVYLCASSSGGIDTQYFGPGTRLTVL.

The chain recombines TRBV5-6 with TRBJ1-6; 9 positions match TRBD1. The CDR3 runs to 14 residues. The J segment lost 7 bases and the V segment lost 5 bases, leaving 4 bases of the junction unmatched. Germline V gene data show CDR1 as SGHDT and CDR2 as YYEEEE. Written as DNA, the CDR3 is TGTGCCAGCAGAGAGACAGGGGGGAATTCACCCCTCCACTTT. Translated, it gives CASRETGGNSPLHF. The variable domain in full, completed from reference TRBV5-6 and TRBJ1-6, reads DAGVTQSPTHLIKTRGQQVTLRCSPKSGHDTVSWYQQALGQGPQFIFQYYEEEERQRGNFPDRFSGHQFPNYSSELNVNALLLGDSALYLCASRETGGNSPLHFGNGTRLTVT.

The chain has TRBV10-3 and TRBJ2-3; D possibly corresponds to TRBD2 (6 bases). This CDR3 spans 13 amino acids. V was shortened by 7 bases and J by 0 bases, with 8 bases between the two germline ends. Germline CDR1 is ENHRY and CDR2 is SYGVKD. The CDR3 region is CAITSVSTDTQYF. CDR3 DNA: TGTGCCATCACTAGCGTTAGCACAGATACGCAGTATTTT.

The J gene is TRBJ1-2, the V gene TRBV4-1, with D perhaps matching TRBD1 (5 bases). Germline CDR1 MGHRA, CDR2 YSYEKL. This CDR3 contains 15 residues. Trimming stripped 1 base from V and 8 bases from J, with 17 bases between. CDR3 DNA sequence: TGCGCCAGCAGCCAAGTCCCGGGGCAGCGGTACGGCTACACCTTC. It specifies CASSQVPGQRYGYTF.

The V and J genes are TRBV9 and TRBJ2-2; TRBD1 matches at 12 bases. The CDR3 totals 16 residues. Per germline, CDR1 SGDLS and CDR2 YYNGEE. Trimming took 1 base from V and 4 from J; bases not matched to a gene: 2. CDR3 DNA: TGTGCCAGCAGCGTAAGGGACAGGGGGCGCACCGGGGAGCTGTTTTTT. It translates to CASSVRDRGRTGELFF.

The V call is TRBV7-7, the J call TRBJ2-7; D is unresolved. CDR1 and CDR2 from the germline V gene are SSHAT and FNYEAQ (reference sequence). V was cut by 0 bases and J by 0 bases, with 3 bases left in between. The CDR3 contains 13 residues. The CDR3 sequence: CASSLASSYEQYF. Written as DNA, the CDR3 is TGTGCCAGCAGCTTAGCCTCCTCCTACGAGCAGTACTTC.

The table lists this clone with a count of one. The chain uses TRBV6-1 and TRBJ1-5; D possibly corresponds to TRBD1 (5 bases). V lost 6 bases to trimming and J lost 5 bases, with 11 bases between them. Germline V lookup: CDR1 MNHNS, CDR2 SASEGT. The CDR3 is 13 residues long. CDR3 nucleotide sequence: TGTGCCAGCAGCACGGCGGGGGATCAGCCCCAGCATTTT. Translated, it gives CASSTAGDQPQHF.

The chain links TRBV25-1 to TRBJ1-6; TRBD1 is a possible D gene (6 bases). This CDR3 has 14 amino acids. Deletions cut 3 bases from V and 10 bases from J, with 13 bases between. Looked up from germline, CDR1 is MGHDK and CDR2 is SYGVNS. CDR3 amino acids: CASSEPQGYSPLHF. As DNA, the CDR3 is TGTGCCAGCAGTGAGCCACAGGGCTACTCACCCCTCCACTTT.

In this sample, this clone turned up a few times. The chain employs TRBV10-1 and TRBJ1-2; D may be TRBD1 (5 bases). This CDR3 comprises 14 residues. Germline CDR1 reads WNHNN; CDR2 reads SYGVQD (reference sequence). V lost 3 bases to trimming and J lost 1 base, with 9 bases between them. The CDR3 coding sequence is TGCGCCAGCAGTGACGGGGGACTTAACTATGGCTACACCTTC. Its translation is CASSDGGLNYGYTF.

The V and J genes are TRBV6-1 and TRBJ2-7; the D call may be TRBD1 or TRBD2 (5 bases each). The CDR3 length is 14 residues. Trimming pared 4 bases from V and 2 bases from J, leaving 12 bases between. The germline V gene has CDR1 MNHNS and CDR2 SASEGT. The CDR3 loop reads CASSAGTGPYEQYF. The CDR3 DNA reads TGTGCCAGCAGTGCCGGGACGGGTCCCTACGAGCAGTACTTC.

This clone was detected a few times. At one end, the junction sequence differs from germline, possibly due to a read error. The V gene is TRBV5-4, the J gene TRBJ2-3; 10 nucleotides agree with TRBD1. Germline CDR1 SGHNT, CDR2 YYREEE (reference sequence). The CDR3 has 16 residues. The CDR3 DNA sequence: TGCGCCAGCAGCGACGATAGGACAGGGGGATCAGATACGCAGTATTTT. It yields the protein CASSDDRTGGSDTQYF.

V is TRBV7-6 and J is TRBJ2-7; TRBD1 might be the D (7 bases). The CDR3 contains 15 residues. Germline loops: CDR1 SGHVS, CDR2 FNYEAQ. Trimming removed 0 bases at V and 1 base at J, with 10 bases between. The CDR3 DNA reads TGTGCCAGCAGCTTAGCGGAGGGACAGTCCTACGAGCAGTACTTC. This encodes CASSLAEGQSYEQYF.

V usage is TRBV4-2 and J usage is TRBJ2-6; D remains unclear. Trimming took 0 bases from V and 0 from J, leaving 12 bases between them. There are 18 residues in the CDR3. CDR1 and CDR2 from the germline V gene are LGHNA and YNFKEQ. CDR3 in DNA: TGTGCCAGCAGCCAAGATAGCCACCTCAGCTCTGGGGCCAACGTCCTGACTTTC. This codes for CASSQDSHLSSGANVLTF.

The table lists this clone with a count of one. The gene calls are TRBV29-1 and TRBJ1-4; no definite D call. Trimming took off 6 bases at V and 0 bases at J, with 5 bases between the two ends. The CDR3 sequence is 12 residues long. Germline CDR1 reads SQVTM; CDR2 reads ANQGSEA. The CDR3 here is CSVLTTNEKLFF. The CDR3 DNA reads TGCAGCGTACTTACAACTAATGAAAAACTGTTTTTT.

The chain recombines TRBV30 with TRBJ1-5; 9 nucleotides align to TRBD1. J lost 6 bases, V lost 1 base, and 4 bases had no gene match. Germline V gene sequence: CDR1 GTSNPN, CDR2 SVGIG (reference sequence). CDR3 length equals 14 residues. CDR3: CAWSAGTGRQPQHF. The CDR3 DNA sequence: TGTGCCTGGAGTGCCGGGACAGGGCGTCAGCCCCAGCATTTT.

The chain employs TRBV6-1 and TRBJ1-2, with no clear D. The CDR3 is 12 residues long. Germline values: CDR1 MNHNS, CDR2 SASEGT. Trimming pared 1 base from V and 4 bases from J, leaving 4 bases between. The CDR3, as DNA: TGTGCCAGCAGTGAAGGGGCCTATGGCTACACCTTC. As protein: CASSEGAYGYTF.

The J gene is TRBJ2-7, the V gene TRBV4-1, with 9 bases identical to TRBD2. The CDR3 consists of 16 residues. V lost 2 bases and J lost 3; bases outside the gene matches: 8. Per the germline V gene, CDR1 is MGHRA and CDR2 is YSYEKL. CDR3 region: CASSQHRSGGLYEQYF. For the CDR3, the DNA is TGCGCCAGCAGCCAACACCGTAGCGGGGGACTCTACGAGCAGTACTTC.

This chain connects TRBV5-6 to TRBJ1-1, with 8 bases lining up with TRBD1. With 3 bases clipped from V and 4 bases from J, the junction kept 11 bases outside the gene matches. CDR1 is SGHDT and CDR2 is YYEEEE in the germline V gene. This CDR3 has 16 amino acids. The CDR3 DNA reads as TGTGCCAGCAGCTCCGGGGCAGGGGGCCAAGGCACTGAAGCTTTCTTT. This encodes CASSSGAGGQGTEAFF.

The DNA of the CDR3 is TGTGCCAGCAGTGAATGGGGGACCGGGGAGCTGTTTTTT. This codes for CASSEWGTGELFF. The chain links TRBV6-1 to TRBJ2-2; D could derive from TRBD1 or TRBD2 (5 bases each). V gave up 2 bases and J gave up 5 bases, with 6 bases separating them. The CDR3 loop spans 13 amino acids. Looked up from germline, CDR1 is MNHNS and CDR2 is SASEGT.

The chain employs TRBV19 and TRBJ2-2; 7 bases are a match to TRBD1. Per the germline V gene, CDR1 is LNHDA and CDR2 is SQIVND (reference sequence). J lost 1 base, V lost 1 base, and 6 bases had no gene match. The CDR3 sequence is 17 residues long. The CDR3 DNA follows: TGTGCCAGTAGTATAGTCCTACGGACAGGGAACACCGGGGAGCTGTTTTTT. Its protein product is CASSIVLRTGNTGELFF.

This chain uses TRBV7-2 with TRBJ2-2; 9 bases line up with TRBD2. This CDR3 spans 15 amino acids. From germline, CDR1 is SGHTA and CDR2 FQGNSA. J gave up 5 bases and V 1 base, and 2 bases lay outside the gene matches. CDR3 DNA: TGTGCCAGCAGCTTAGGGCTAGCGGGGACCGGGGAGCTGTTTTTT. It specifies CASSLGLAGTGELFF. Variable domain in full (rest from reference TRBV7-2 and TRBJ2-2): GAGVSQSPSNKVTEKGKDVELRCDPISGHTALYWYRQSLGQGLEFLIYFQGNSAPDKSGLPSDRFSAERTGGSVSTLTIQRTQQEDSAVYLCASSLGLAGTGELFFGEGSRLTVL.

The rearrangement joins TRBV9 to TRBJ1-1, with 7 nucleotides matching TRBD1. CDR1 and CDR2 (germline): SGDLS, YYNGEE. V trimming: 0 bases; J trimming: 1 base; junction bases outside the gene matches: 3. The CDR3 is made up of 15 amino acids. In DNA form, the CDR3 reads TGTGCCAGCAGCGTAGGAACAGGGGCGAACACTGAAGCTTTCTTT. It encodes CASSVGTGANTEAFF.

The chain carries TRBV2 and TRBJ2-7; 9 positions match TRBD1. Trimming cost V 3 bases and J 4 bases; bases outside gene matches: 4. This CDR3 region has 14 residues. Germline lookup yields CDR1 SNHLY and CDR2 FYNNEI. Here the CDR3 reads CASSEGQGHYEQYF. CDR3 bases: TGTGCCAGCAGTGAGGGACAGGGACATTACGAGCAGTACTTC.

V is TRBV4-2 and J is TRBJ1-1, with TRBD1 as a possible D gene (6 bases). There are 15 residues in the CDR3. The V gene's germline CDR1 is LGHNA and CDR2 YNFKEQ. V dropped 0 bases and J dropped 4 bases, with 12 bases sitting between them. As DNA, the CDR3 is TGTGCCAGCAGCCAAGAAATGGGGGCTATCACTGAAGCTTTCTTT. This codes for CASSQEMGAITEAFF.